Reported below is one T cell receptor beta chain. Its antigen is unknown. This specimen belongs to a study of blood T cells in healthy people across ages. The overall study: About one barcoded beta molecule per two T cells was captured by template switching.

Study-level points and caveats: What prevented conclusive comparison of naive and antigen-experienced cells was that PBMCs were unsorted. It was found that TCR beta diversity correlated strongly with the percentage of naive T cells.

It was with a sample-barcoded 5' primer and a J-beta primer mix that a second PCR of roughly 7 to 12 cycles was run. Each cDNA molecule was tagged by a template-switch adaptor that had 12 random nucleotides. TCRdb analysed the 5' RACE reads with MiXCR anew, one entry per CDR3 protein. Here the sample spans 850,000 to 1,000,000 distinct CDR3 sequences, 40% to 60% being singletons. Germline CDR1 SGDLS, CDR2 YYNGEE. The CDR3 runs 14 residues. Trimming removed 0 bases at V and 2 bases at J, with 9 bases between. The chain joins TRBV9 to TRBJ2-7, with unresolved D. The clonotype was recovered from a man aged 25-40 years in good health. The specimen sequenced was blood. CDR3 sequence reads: CASSVALAPYEQYF. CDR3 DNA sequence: TGTGCCAGCAGCGTAGCTTTGGCACCCTACGAGCAGTACTTC.